The 28 T cell receptor beta chains below all came from one sample that was sequenced in a study of cytotoxic CD8 clonotypes in ibrutinib-treated CLL (TCRdb year 2021). Library prep was done by the immunoSEQ multiplex PCR assay. TCRdb mirrors the immuneACCESS table, restricted to in-frame sequences. Some clones are absent from its copies; in checked studies, under half trace to an unresolved V gene, and the reason for the others is unknown. Within this sample are hundreds of thousands of clones, with more than 65% of them counted one time only. The ten largest clones add up to approximately 6% of the sample. The sample's time point label is to be understood as: approximately twelve months on ibrutinib. Sequencing was performed on PBMCs, taken after 12 months of ibrutinib treatment. The receptor source for this set is a human donor with chronic lymphocytic leukemia.

The chain combines TRBV7-2 with TRBJ2-7; TRBD2 matches 15 bases. This CDR3 spans 17 amino acids. V trimming: 5 bases; J trimming: 2 bases; junction bases outside the gene matches: 7. Germline CDR1 and CDR2: SGHTA and FQGNSA. The CDR3 DNA reads TGTGCCAGCAGCGCCAGGACTAGCGGGAGGGGAACCTACGAGCAGTACTTC. As protein: CASSARTSGRGTYEQYF.

This clone was detected only a few times. The chain recombines TRBV5-8 with TRBJ1-4; weak D call: TRBD1 (6 bases). With 5 bases removed from V and 0 bases from J, the gap between germline ends came to 11 bases. CDR3 length equals 15 residues. The germline V gene has CDR1 SGHTS and CDR2 YDEGEE. The chain's CDR3 is CASSHTGSTNEKLFF. The DNA of the CDR3 is TGTGCCAGCAGTCACACAGGGTCAACTAATGAAAAACTGTTTTTT.

This sequence joins TRBV9 and TRBJ2-1; 12 bases fit TRBD2. Germline V gives CDR1 SGDLS, CDR2 YYNGEE. The junction had 2 bases not matched to a gene; V was cut back by 3 bases and J by 4 bases. This CDR3 contains 15 residues. CDR3 nucleotide sequence: TGTGCCAGCAGCGACGGACTAGCGGGGTACAATGAGCAGTTCTTC. It yields the protein CASSDGLAGYNEQFF.

This clone showed up just a few times. The chain carries TRBV7-2 and TRBJ1-1, with D perhaps matching TRBD1 (5 bases). Looked up from germline, CDR1 is SGHTA and CDR2 is FQGNSA. Trimming took 5 bases from V and 5 from J, leaving 18 bases between them. The CDR3 has 15 residues. CDR3 DNA sequence: TGTGCCAGCAGCCCCTCCCAGGGAAGGGGTACTGAAGCTTTCTTT. Its protein product is CASSPSQGRGTEAFF.

CDR3 sequence: CATSRTGTQHF. The CDR3 coding sequence is TGTGCCACCAGCAGAACGGGTACCCAGCATTTT. The gene calls are TRBV15 and TRBJ1-5; D remains unclear. Trimming stripped 2 bases from V and 11 bases from J, with 7 bases between. This CDR3 contains 11 residues. CDR1 and CDR2 (germline): LNHNV, YYDKDF (reference sequence).

This chain connects TRBV4-2 to TRBJ2-6; D may be TRBD1 or TRBD2 (6 bases each). The CDR3 contains 17 residues. CDR1 is LGHNA and CDR2 is YNFKEQ in the germline V gene. The germline V and J ends were trimmed by 4 bases and 4 bases, with 17 bases remaining between them. DNA for the CDR3: TGTGCCAGCAGCCCGCCGTCGGGGGCGCTAGGGGCCAACGTCCTGACTTTC. Its protein is CASSPPSGALGANVLTF.

The rearrangement uses TRBV29-1 and TRBJ1-2, with 12 bases matching TRBD1. V trimming: 6 bases; J trimming: 4 bases; junction bases outside the gene matches: 9. The CDR3 runs to 15 residues. The germline CDR1 and CDR2 sequences are SQVTM and ANQGSEA. The CDR3: CSVSKGQGAGYGYTF. The CDR3 coding sequence is TGCAGCGTCTCAAAGGGACAGGGGGCCGGCTATGGCTACACCTTC.

This sequence joins TRBV6-5 and TRBJ2-1; D not resolved. The length of the CDR3 is 15 residues. Looked up from germline, CDR1 is MNHEY and CDR2 is SVGAGI. Between the trimmed V and J ends, which lost 0 bases and 2 bases, there was a span of 8 bases. The CDR3 loop is CASSYSTRTYNEQFF. The CDR3 nucleotides read TGTGCCAGCAGTTACTCCACAAGAACCTACAATGAGCAGTTCTTC.

This chain uses TRBV28 with TRBJ2-5, with D hard to call. The V gene's germline CDR1 is MDHEN and CDR2 SYDVKM. This CDR3 contains 11 residues. V was pared by 4 bases and J by 5 bases, with 5 bases between. CDR3 nucleotide sequence: TGTGCCAGCAGTTCCCCGGAGACCCAGTACTTC. Residues: CASSSPETQYF.

This chain connects TRBV4-3 to TRBJ1-2; D call uncertain. The germline V and J ends were trimmed by 2 bases and 5 bases, with 15 bases remaining between them. Germline CDR1 and CDR2: LGHNA and YSLEER. This CDR3 comprises 15 residues. The DNA of the CDR3 is TGCGCCAGCAGCCAACTCTCGGTCACGGGGTATGGCTACACCTTC. Protein: CASSQLSVTGYGYTF.

J is TRBJ2-5 and V is TRBV13; 9 nucleotides match TRBD2. This CDR3 is built from 14 residues. Trimming cost V 9 bases and J 2 bases; bases outside gene matches: 7. The germline gives CDR1 PRHDT, CDR2 FYEKMQ (reference sequence). CDR3 residues: CASGERGAQETQYF. CDR3 DNA: TGTGCCAGTGGCGAGCGGGGGGCTCAAGAGACCCAGTACTTC. Together with reference TRBV13 and TRBJ2-5, the CDR3 gives the full variable domain: AAGVIQSPRHLIKEKRETATLKCYPIPRHDTVYWYQQGPGQDPQFLISFYEKMQSDKGSIPDRFSAQQFSDYHSELNMSSLELGDSALYFCASGERGAQETQYFGPGTRLLVL.

The J gene is TRBJ1-5, the V gene TRBV19, with D perhaps matching TRBD1 (5 bases). Germline lookup yields CDR1 LNHDA and CDR2 SQIVND (reference sequence). Trimming cost V 8 bases and J 0 bases, with 11 bases left between them. The CDR3 consists of 14 residues. Here the CDR3 DNA reads TGTGCCAGTGGGACGGGATATAGCAATCAGCCCCAGCATTTT. It codes for CASGTGYSNQPQHF.

The genes are TRBV5-1 and TRBJ1-1; D uncertain. V shed 8 bases and J shed 1 base, with 15 bases lying between them. The germline gives CDR1 SGHRS, CDR2 YFSETQ. This CDR3 has 14 residues. The CDR3 coding sequence is TGCGCCAGTTTCGAAGGCCCTTCGAACACTGAAGCTTTCTTT. This codes for CASFEGPSNTEAFF.

In this sample, this clone turned up a few times. This sequence joins TRBV7-8 and TRBJ1-5; D is ambiguous. Germline CDR1 reads SGHVS; CDR2 reads FQNEAQ. This CDR3 comprises 16 residues. Deletions cut 5 bases from V and 2 bases from J, with 16 bases between. This CDR3 reads CASSLDAGFGNQPQHF. For the CDR3, the DNA is TGTGCCAGCAGCCTGGATGCGGGATTCGGCAATCAGCCCCAGCATTTT.

This clone was recorded at least ten times. The chain recombines TRBV7-2 with TRBJ2-7; tentative D call: TRBD1 (6 bases). With 5 bases removed from V and 3 bases from J, the gap between germline ends came to 11 bases. CDR3 length: 13 amino acids. Germline V gene lookup returns CDR1 SGHTA and CDR2 FQGNSA. CDR3 amino acids: CASSPGHGYEQYF. The CDR3 coding sequence is TGTGCCAGCAGCCCGGGACACGGCTACGAGCAGTACTTC.

This chain links TRBV28 with TRBJ2-3, with 11 positions matching TRBD1. The trim removed 6 bases at V and 7 bases at J, leaving 6 bases unmatched. CDR3 length: 14 residues. The germline gives CDR1 MDHEN, CDR2 SYDVKM. This chain's CDR3 is CASSIGTGGNTQYF. Written as DNA, the CDR3 is TGTGCCAGCAGCATAGGGACAGGGGGAAATACGCAGTATTTT.

V usage is TRBV27 and J usage is TRBJ1-1; a possible D gene is TRBD1 (5 bases). The CDR3 sequence is 14 residues long. Deletions cut 4 bases from V and 0 bases from J, with 9 bases between. Per germline, CDR1 MNHEY and CDR2 SMNVEV (reference sequence). The CDR3 DNA is TGTGCCAGCAGTTACTCAGGGATGAACACTGAAGCTTTCTTT. Encoded protein: CASSYSGMNTEAFF.

The rearrangement uses TRBV30 and TRBJ2-2; D ambiguous. This CDR3 is 13 amino acids long. Trimming cost V 3 bases and J 0 bases, with 5 bases left between them. Germline loops: CDR1 GTSNPN, CDR2 SVGIG (reference sequence). CDR3 sequence reads: CAWRATNTGELFF. The CDR3 DNA reads TGTGCCTGGAGGGCAACGAACACCGGGGAGCTGTTTTTT.

This clone was recorded a few times. V is TRBV4-2 and J is TRBJ1-5; D is uncertain. The CDR3 extends over 13 amino acids. Trimming left V 0 bases short and J 3 bases short, with 3 bases between. Germline loops: CDR1 LGHNA, CDR2 YNFKEQ. The CDR3 DNA follows: TGTGCCAGCAGCCAAGATAACAATCAGCCCCAGCATTTT. Protein sequence: CASSQDNNQPQHF.

The chain is built from TRBV18 and TRBJ1-1; D uncertain. Between the trimmed V and J ends, which lost 4 bases and 0 bases, there was a span of 15 bases. This CDR3 has 16 residues. From germline, CDR1 is KGHSH and CDR2 LQKENI. CDR3 region: CASSRLIGALNTEAFF. The CDR3, as DNA: TGTGCCAGCTCACGGTTGATAGGAGCTCTGAACACTGAAGCTTTCTTT.

The gene calls are TRBV15 and TRBJ1-2, with D possibly being TRBD1 (6 bases). The V gene's germline CDR1 is LNHNV and CDR2 YYDKDF (reference sequence). This CDR3 spans 15 amino acids. The V end lost 3 bases, the J end lost 8 bases, and 19 bases lay between the germline ends. The CDR3 is CATSSHKSRGDGYTF. The CDR3 DNA sequence: TGTGCCACCAGCAGCCATAAATCGAGGGGGGACGGCTACACCTTC.

The chain joins TRBV7-3 to TRBJ2-2; D gene ambiguous. The V and J ends lost 0 bases and 8 bases respectively, with 4 bases between them. The length of the CDR3 is 12 residues. CDR1 is SGHTA and CDR2 is FQGTGA in the germline V gene. CDR3 DNA sequence: TGTGCCAGCAGCTTAACAAGGGGGGAGCTGTTTTTT. It is translated as CASSLTRGELFF. The variable domain in full, with the rest retrieved from reference TRBV7-3 and TRBJ2-2, is GAGVSQTPSNKVTEKGKYVELRCDPISGHTALYWYRQSLGQGPEFLIYFQGTGAADDSGLPNDRFFAVRPEGSVSTLKIQRTERGDSAVYLCASSLTRGELFFGEGSRLTVL.

The J gene is TRBJ1-1, the V gene TRBV15, with D possibly TRBD1 on 6 matching bases. Germline loops: CDR1 LNHNV, CDR2 YYDKDF (reference sequence). This CDR3 is 13 amino acids long. V lost 5 bases, J lost 1 base, and 8 bases lay in between. As DNA, the CDR3 is TGTGCCACCAGCTTACAGGGGAACACTGAAGCTTTCTTT. It is translated as CATSLQGNTEAFF.

This clone was counted between two and nine times. V is TRBV9 and J is TRBJ1-6; a weak D match, TRBD1 (6 bases). CDR3 length: 16 amino acids. The V gene's germline CDR1 is SGDLS and CDR2 YYNGEE. V was clipped by 3 bases and J by 6 bases, with 16 bases between them. The CDR3 loop reads CASSGGGDFGNSPLHF. CDR3 DNA sequence: TGTGCCAGCAGCGGAGGGGGGGATTTCGGTAATTCACCCCTCCACTTT.

The chain joins TRBV6-5 to TRBJ1-1; D unresolved. Germline loops: CDR1 MNHEY, CDR2 SVGAGI. The V end was cut by 7 bases, the J end by 5 bases, with 17 bases between. The CDR3 loop spans 14 amino acids. In DNA form, the CDR3 reads TGTGCCAGCATCCTGGGATCTGGTAAAACTGAAGCTTTCTTT. This translates into CASILGSGKTEAFF.

The rearrangement joins TRBV11-1 to TRBJ2-3, with a weak D call TRBD2 (5 bases). Looked up from germline, CDR1 is SGHAT and CDR2 is FQDESV (reference sequence). There are 11 residues in the CDR3. The V end was cut by 4 bases, the J end by 9 bases, with 8 bases between. CDR3 nucleotides: TGTGCCAGCAGCTCCGGGGTGACGCAGTATTTT. The encoded protein is CASSSGVTQYF.

The chain uses TRBV6-6 and TRBJ1-5; 9 bases fit TRBD1. The ends lost 8 bases at V and 3 bases at J; junction bases unmatched: 8. The CDR3 extends over 15 amino acids. Germline V gene lookup returns CDR1 MNHNY and CDR2 SVGAGI (reference sequence). Here the CDR3 reads CASGPGQGTNQPQHF. For the CDR3, the DNA is TGTGCCAGCGGTCCGGGACAGGGAACCAATCAGCCCCAGCATTTT.

This chain links TRBV30 with TRBJ1-4; D is possibly TRBD1 (5 bases). Looked up from germline, CDR1 is GTSNPN and CDR2 is SVGIG (reference sequence). Trimming stripped 5 bases from V and 8 bases from J, with 15 bases between. CDR3 length equals 13 residues. In DNA, the CDR3 is TGTGCCTGGGGAGGGGTCTCTGGGGAAAAACTGTTTTTT. As protein: CAWGGVSGEKLFF.